This T cell receptor beta chain comes out of a study of early T cells in non-severe SARS-CoV-2 infection. This clonotype was seen many times. TCRdb reanalysed the 5' RACE reads using MiXCR and keeps one entry per CDR3 protein. This table has 25,000 to 30,000 distinct CDR3 sequences, about 4% appearing once. The sample was whole blood. This clonotype was obtained from an adult who was a healthcare worker with PCR-confirmed SARS-CoV-2 infection or an uninfected control (not recorded which).

CDR3: CASSGTSGPFFTQYF. The CDR3 bases are TGTGCCAGCAGCGGGACTAGCGGACCTTTTTTCACGCAGTATTTT. The chain links TRBV7-4 to TRBJ2-3; 11 bases are a match to TRBD2. J lost 9 bases, V lost 5 bases, and 10 bases had no gene match. Germline lookup yields CDR1 SGHVT and CDR2 SQSDAQ. The CDR3 covers 15 residues.